Listed below are T cell receptor beta chains from one sample, sequenced in a study of blood T cell repertoires in COVID-19. Profiling relied on immunoSEQ multiplex PCR, and the TCRdb table lists in-frame clones only, not all of them. The sample includes 90,000 to 150,000 clones, 80% to 90% of them seen just once. Sequenced material: peripheral blood. These receptors all stem from a human donor in a cohort sampled during active COVID-19. Both conserved end residues are part of each CDR3. D genes are given only for firm matches. For some rows the clone size is stated as once, few or many, or as a class when expanded; others skip it.

d_call: TRBD1; clone_size: -; v_call: TRBV7-9; j_call: TRBJ1-5; cdr3_aa: CASSLGLQGFGEPQHF; cdr3_nt: TGTGCCAGCAGCTTAGGGCTACAGGGGTTTGGTGAGCCCCAGCATTTT
d_call: TRBD1; clone_size: -; v_call: TRBV7-2; j_call: TRBJ2-3; cdr3_aa: CASSTGVRTDTQYF; cdr3_nt: TGTGCCAGCAGCACAGGGGTAAGGACAGATACGCAGTATTTT
d_call: -; clone_size: -; v_call: TRBV7-8; j_call: TRBJ2-5; cdr3_aa: CASSLDQFRGETQYF; cdr3_nt: TGTGCCAGCAGCTTAGATCAGTTCAGGGGAGAGACCCAGTACTTC
d_call: -; clone_size: -; v_call: TRBV28; j_call: TRBJ1-2; cdr3_aa: CASSSADGNYGYTF; cdr3_nt: TGTGCCAGCAGTTCCGCCGACGGGAACTATGGCTACACCTTC
d_call: -; clone_size: -; v_call: TRBV28; j_call: TRBJ1-2; cdr3_aa: CASSSPGGNYGYTF; cdr3_nt: TGTGCCAGCAGTTCCCCTGGCGGGAACTATGGCTACACCTTC
d_call: TRBD2; clone_size: -; v_call: TRBV2; j_call: TRBJ2-7; cdr3_aa: CASNPGGTGGEQYF; cdr3_nt: TGTGCCAGCAATCCAGGAGGGACGGGGGGCGAGCAGTACTTC
d_call: -; clone_size: -; v_call: TRBV7-7; j_call: TRBJ2-7; cdr3_aa: CASSLAVPASSYEQYF; cdr3_nt: TGTGCCAGCAGCTTAGCCGTGCCCGCGAGCTCCTACGAGCAGTACTTC
d_call: TRBD2; clone_size: -; v_call: TRBV9; j_call: TRBJ2-1; cdr3_aa: CASSVDPLAGLGNEQFF; cdr3_nt: TGTGCCAGCAGCGTAGACCCATTAGCGGGGCTGGGAAATGAGCAGTTCTTC
d_call: -; clone_size: few; v_call: TRBV6-6; j_call: TRBJ2-1; cdr3_aa: CASSLGQTGSEQFF; cdr3_nt: TGTGCCAGCAGTTTGGGCCAGACGGGAAGTGAGCAGTTCTTC
d_call: TRBD1; clone_size: -; v_call: TRBV2; j_call: TRBJ2-1; cdr3_aa: CATLALRQGQNEQFF; cdr3_nt: TGTGCCACGTTAGCCCTTCGACAGGGCCAAAATGAGCAGTTCTTC
d_call: TRBD2; clone_size: -; v_call: TRBV5-1; j_call: TRBJ2-5; cdr3_aa: CASSLASGSFQETQYF; cdr3_nt: TGCGCCAGCAGCTTGGCTAGCGGGTCTTTCCAAGAGACCCAGTACTTC
d_call: -; clone_size: -; v_call: TRBV6-5; j_call: TRBJ2-1; cdr3_aa: CASRTSSSYNEQFF; cdr3_nt: TGTGCCAGCAGGACATCGAGCTCCTACAATGAGCAGTTCTTC
d_call: -; clone_size: -; v_call: TRBV5-6; j_call: TRBJ2-5; cdr3_aa: CASSLGGKTQYF; cdr3_nt: TGTGCCAGCAGCCTCGGGGGTAAGACCCAGTACTTC
d_call: TRBD2; clone_size: -; v_call: TRBV7-2; j_call: TRBJ2-2; cdr3_aa: CASSSGLANTGELFF; cdr3_nt: TGTGCCAGCAGTTCTGGACTAGCGAACACCGGGGAGCTGTTTTTT
d_call: -; clone_size: -; v_call: TRBV2; j_call: TRBJ2-7; cdr3_aa: CATRGASGNEQYF; cdr3_nt: TGTGCCACCCGCGGGGCTTCTGGGAACGAGCAGTACTTC
d_call: -; clone_size: -; v_call: TRBV6-6; j_call: TRBJ1-5; cdr3_aa: CASSYDGTNQPQHF; cdr3_nt: TGTGCCAGCAGTTACGATGGGACTAATCAGCCCCAGCATTTT
d_call: TRBD2; clone_size: -; v_call: TRBV7-6; j_call: TRBJ2-1; cdr3_aa: CASSRPLLAGVNEQFF; cdr3_nt: TGTGCCAGCAGCCGACCCTTACTAGCGGGGGTGAATGAGCAGTTCTTC
d_call: TRBD1; clone_size: -; v_call: TRBV2; j_call: TRBJ2-2; cdr3_aa: CAILDRGVPNTGELFF; cdr3_nt: TGTGCCATCTTGGACAGGGGGGTACCTAACACCGGGGAGCTGTTTTTT
d_call: -; clone_size: -; v_call: TRBV5-5; j_call: TRBJ1-4; cdr3_aa: CASSLTGQPNEKLFF; cdr3_nt: TGTGCCAGCAGCTTGACAGGACAGCCAAATGAAAAACTGTTTTTT
d_call: TRBD1; clone_size: -; v_call: TRBV6-5; j_call: TRBJ2-7; cdr3_aa: CASRTGTGNTYEQYF; cdr3_nt: TGTGCCAGCAGGACCGGGACAGGGAACACCTACGAGCAGTACTTC
d_call: -; clone_size: once; v_call: TRBV27; j_call: TRBJ2-2; cdr3_aa: CASALFGAGELFF; cdr3_nt: TGTGCCAGCGCTTTGTTCGGAGCCGGGGAGCTGTTTTTT
d_call: -; clone_size: -; v_call: TRBV5-6; j_call: TRBJ2-7; cdr3_aa: CASSRSGERYEQYF; cdr3_nt: TGTGCCAGCAGCAGATCGGGGGAGCGCTACGAGCAGTACTTC
d_call: -; clone_size: -; v_call: TRBV13; j_call: TRBJ2-1; cdr3_aa: CASSLAGVEQFF; cdr3_nt: TGTGCCAGCAGCTTAGCGGGTGTTGAGCAGTTCTTC
d_call: TRBD2; clone_size: -; v_call: TRBV5-4; j_call: TRBJ2-1; cdr3_aa: CASSLARRGGYNEQFF; cdr3_nt: TGTGCCAGCAGCTTGGCCCGGCGGGGGGGCTACAATGAGCAGTTCTTC
d_call: TRBD1; clone_size: once; v_call: TRBV28; j_call: TRBJ1-5; cdr3_aa: CASSLGGQGDQPQHF; cdr3_nt: TGTGCCAGCAGTTTAGGGGGACAGGGGGACCAGCCCCAGCATTTT
d_call: TRBD2; clone_size: -; v_call: TRBV13; j_call: TRBJ2-3; cdr3_aa: CASSATSGYTDTQYF; cdr3_nt: TGTGCCAGCAGCGCGACTAGCGGTTACACAGATACGCAGTATTTT
d_call: -; clone_size: -; v_call: TRBV12-3/TRBV12-4; j_call: TRBJ2-3; cdr3_aa: CASRGRTDTQYF; cdr3_nt: TGTGCCAGCAGGGGCAGAACAGATACGCAGTATTTT
d_call: -; clone_size: -; v_call: TRBV29-1; j_call: TRBJ2-2; cdr3_aa: CSVEVVPGELFF; cdr3_nt: TGCAGCGTTGAAGTAGTACCCGGGGAGCTGTTTTTT
d_call: TRBD2; clone_size: few; v_call: TRBV5-4; j_call: TRBJ2-1; cdr3_aa: CASSYTSGGAGEQFF; cdr3_nt: TGTGCCAGCAGCTACACTAGCGGGGGGGCGGGTGAGCAGTTCTTC